This T cell receptor (beta chain) comes out of a study of breast tumors, draining lymph nodes, adjacent tissues (dated by TCRdb to the mid-2010s). Describing the broader study: Breast cancer patients provided tumor, adjacent nontumor tissue and axillary lymph nodes, and the study compared the TCR beta repertoires across these three sources. In human breast cancer, the study set out to evaluate how tumor, surrounding tissue and draining lymph node repertoires relate to one another and whether T cells may move between these sites. Paper-wide results and their limitations: Tumor and nontumor tissue repertoires were significantly more similar in luminal-like than in basal-like breast cancer. Rather than being directly demonstrated, the conclusion that tumor T cells originate in lymph nodes was presented as consistent with a hypothesis. The data were judged consistent with most tumor T cells deriving from the lymph node and then expanding within tumor tissue. Tumors showed preferential V and J gene usage, and their T-cell repertoire diversity fell below that of lymph nodes yet above that of nontumor tissue.

CDR1 and CDR2, looked up from the germline V gene (reference sequence), are DFQATT and SNEGSKA. Germline trimming: 6 bases from V, 0 bases from J; junction bases outside gene matches: 7. The CDR3 has 15 amino acids, counting the end cysteine and phenylalanine. Just the 45-base CDR3 DNA is kept, in frame starting at base 1. Note on this clonotype: Its recognized antigen is unknown. A much larger clone differs from this one at a single base, so this may be a read error.

The sequencer listed for this sample is Illumina HiSeq 2000. TCR beta chain libraries were generated by multiplex PCR amplification. The amplified TCR beta chain products were analyzed by high-throughput sequencing. TCRdb applied fastp at Q25 and MiXCR to the public reads, then kept only in-frame beta chains. Rows merge per CDR3 protein into single entries with the most common DNA and genes. Recorded for this sample are 200,000 to 250,000 distinct CDR3 sequences; approximately 31% of them occurred a single time. The top ten hold 1.1% to 1.5% of the sample. Lymph node samples came from the axillary draining lymph nodes of breast cancer patients.

The sample taken for sequencing was axillary lymph node tissue. The TCR sequence derives from a female donor with breast cancer. Some clones in this sample may be carry-over from other donors' samples. The V gene is TRBV20-1 and the J gene is TRBJ1-5, with 8 junctional bases fitting TRBD1. The CDR3 loop reads CSALGQAYSNQPQHF. The DNA sequence is TGCAGTGCCTTGGGACAGGCTTATAGCAATCAGCCCCAGCATTTT.